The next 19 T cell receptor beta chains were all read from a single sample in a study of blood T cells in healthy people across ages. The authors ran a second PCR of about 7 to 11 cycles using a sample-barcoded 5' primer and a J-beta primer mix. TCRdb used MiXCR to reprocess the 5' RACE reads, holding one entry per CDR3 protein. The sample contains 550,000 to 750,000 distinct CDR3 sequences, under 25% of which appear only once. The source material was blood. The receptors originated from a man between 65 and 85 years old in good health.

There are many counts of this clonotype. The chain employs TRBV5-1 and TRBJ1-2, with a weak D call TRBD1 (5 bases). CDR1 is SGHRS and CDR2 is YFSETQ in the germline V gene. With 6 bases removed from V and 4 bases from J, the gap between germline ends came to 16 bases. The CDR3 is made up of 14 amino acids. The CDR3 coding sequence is TGCGCCAGCACCGAAGGAGCAGGGCCCTATGGCTACACCTTC. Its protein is CASTEGAGPYGYTF. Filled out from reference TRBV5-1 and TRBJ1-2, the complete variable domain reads KAGVTQTPRYLIKTRGQQVTLSCSPISGHRSVSWYQQTPGQGLQFLFEYFSETQRNKGNFPGRFSGRQFSNSRSEMNVSTLELGDSALYLCASTEGAGPYGYTFGSGTRLTVV.

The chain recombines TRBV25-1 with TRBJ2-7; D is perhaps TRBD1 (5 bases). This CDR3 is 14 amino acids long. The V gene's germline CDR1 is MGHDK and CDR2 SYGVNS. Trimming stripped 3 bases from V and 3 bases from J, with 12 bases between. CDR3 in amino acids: CASSDDATVYEQYF. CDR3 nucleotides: TGTGCCAGCAGTGACGATGCGACAGTCTACGAGCAGTACTTC.

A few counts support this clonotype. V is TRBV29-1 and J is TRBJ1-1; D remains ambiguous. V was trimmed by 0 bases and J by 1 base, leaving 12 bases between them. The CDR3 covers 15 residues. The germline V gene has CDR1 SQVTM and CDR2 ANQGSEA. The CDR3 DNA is TGCAGCGTTGAAGACTTGGGCCAGCCGAACACTGAAGCTTTCTTT. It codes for CSVEDLGQPNTEAFF.

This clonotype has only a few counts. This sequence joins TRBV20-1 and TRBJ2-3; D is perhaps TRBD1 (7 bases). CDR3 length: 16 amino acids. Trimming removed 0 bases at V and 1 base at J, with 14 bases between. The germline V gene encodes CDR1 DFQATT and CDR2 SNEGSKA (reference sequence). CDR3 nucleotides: TGCAGTGCTAGAGATGCAGGGGGGCAGGGCACAGATACGCAGTATTTT. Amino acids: CSARDAGGQGTDTQYF.

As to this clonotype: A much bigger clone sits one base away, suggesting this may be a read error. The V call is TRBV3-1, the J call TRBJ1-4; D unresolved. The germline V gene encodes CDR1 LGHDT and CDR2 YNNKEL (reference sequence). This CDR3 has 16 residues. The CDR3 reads CTSSQDTGPTNEKLFF. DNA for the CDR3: TGTACCAGCAGCCAAGATACGGGCCCAACTAATGAAAAACTGTTTTTT.

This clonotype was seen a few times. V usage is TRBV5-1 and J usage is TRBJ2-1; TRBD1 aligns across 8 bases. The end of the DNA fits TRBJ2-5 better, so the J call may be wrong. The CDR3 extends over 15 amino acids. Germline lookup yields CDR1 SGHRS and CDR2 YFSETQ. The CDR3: CASSGTQGAWETQYF. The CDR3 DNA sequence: TGCGCCAGCAGCGGTACGCAGGGGGCATGGGAGACCCAGTACTTC.

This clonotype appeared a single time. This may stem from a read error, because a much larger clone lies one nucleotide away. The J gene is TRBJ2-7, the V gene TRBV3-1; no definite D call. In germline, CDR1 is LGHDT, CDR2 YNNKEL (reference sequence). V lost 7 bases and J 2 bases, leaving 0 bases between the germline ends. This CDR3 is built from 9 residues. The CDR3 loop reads CASTYEQYF. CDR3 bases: TGTGCCAGCACCTACGAGCAGTACTTC.

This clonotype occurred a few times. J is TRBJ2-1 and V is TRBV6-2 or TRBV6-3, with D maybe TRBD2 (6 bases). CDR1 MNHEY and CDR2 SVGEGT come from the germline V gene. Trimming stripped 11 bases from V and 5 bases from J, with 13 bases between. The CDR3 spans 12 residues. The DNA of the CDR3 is TGTGCCTCCAACCGACTAGACAATGAGCAGTTCTTC. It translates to CASNRLDNEQFF.

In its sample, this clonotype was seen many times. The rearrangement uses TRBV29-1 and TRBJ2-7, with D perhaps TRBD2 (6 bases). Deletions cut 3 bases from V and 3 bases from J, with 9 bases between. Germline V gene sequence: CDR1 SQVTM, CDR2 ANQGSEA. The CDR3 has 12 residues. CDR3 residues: CSVEISGYEQYF. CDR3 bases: TGCAGCGTTGAGATTAGCGGCTACGAGCAGTACTTC.

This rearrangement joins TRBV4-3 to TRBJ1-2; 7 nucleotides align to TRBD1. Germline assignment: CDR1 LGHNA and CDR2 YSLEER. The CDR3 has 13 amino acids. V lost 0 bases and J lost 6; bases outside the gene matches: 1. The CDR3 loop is CASSQETGNGYTF. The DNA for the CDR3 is TGCGCCAGCAGCCAAGAGACAGGGAATGGCTACACCTTC.

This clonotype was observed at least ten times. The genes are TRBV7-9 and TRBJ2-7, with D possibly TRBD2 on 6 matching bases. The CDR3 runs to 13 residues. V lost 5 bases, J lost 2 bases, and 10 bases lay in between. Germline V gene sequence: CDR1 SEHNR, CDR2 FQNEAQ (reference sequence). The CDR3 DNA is TGTGCCAGCAGCCCGGCGGGGCCCTACGAGCAGTACTTC. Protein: CASSPAGPYEQYF.

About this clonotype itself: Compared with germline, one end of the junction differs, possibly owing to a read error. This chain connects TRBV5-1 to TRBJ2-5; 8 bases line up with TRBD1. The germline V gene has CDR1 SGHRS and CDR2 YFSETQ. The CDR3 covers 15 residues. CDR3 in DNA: TGCGCCAGCAGCTTAGGCAGGGGGCAACAAGGGACCCAGTACTTC. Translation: CASSLGRGQQGTQYF.

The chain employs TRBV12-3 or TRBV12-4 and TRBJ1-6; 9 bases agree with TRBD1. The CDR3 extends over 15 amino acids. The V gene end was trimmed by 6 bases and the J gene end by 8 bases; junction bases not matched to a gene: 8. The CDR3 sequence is CASSLQGTGYSPLHF. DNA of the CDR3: TGTGCCAGCAGCCTCCAGGGGACAGGGTATTCACCCCTCCACTTT.

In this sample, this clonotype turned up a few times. In DNA, the CDR3 is TGTGCCAGCAGCGAGACTAGCGGGAGTGCGGAGACCCAGTACTTC. It translates to CASSETSGSAETQYF. The gene calls are TRBV7-2 and TRBJ2-5, with 12 nucleotides matching TRBD2. The length of the CDR3 is 15 residues. After removal of 5 bases from V and 5 bases from J, the junction contained 6 bases not matched to a gene. Germline CDR1 SGHTA, CDR2 FQGNSA.

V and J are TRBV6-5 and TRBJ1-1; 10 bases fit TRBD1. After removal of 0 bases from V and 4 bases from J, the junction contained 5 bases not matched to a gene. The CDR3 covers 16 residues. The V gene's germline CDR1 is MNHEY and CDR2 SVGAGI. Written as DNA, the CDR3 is TGTGCCAGCAGTTACTCAGCGGACAGGGGGAGCACTGAAGCTTTCTTT. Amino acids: CASSYSADRGSTEAFF.

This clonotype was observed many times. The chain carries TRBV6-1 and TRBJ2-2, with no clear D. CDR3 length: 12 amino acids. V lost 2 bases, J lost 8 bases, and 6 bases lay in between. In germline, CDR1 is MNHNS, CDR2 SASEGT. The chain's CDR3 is CASSEMRGELFF. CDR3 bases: TGTGCCAGCAGTGAAATGAGGGGGGAGCTGTTTTTT.

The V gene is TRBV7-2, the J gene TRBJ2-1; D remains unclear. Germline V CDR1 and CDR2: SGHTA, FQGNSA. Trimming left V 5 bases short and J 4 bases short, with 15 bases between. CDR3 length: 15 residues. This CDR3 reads CASSASGQTYNEQFF. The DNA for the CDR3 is TGTGCCAGCAGCGCCTCGGGCCAGACGTACAATGAGCAGTTCTTC.

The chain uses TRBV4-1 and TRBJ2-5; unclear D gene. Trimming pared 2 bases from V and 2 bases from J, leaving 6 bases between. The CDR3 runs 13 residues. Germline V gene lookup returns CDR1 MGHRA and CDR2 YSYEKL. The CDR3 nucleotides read TGCGCCAGCAGCCAAATTACTCAAGAGACCCAGTACTTC. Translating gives CASSQITQETQYF.

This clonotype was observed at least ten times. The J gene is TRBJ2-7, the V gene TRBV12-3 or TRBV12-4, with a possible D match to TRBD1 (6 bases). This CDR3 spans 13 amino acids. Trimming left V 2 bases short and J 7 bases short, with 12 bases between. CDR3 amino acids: CASSLLTGREQYF. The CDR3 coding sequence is TGTGCCAGCAGTTTACTGACAGGACGGGAGCAGTACTTC.